This section outlines one T cell receptor beta chain sequence together with its context. This clonotype was found many times. Its specific antigen is unknown. The record has no base qualities; no much larger clone is one base away. The record originates from a study of T-cell reconstitution after alpha-beta-depleted transplantation in children (dated by TCRdb to the mid-2010s). In the study overall: The study quantitatively tracked T-cell immune reconstitution after TCRalphabeta/CD19-depleted allogeneic hematopoietic cell transplantation in children using TCR repertoire profiling. The paper's findings and limits, for the study overall: Over subsequent months, a decline in hyperexpanded clone frequencies was noted, and after one year, T-cell counts and TCRbeta diversity were mostly ascribed to newly produced T cells. Apparently early alphabetaT-cell count recovery about two months after transplant reportedly relied on only several hundred rapidly expanded clones derived from non-depleted graft cells. In some patients, the high TCRbeta diversity seen at day 60 was put down to recipient T cells and intrathymic progenitors that had survived conditioning.

Libraries were prepared through PCR. Sequencing used an Illumina HiSeq 2500. Molecular barcoding was employed in the preparation of TCR libraries, with unique molecular identifiers being used to normalize TCRbeta repertoire quantification. TCRdb took the public reads, trimmed them with fastp at Q25, ran MiXCR for clone calling and kept in-frame beta chains. Rows with a matching CDR3 protein are joined into one entry that keeps the most common DNA and genes. This sample lists tens of thousands of distinct CDR3 sequences; around 6% were detected once. Together, the top ten hold 20% to 30% of the sample. What the time point label conveys for this sample: day 60 (about 2 months) after transplantation. The meaning of the sample's treatment or condition label: allogeneic hematopoietic cell transplantation with graft depleted of TCRalphabeta T cells and CD19 B cells. TCRalphabeta/CD19-depleted allogeneic hematopoietic cell grafts were given to the transplant recipients, all of whom were children.

The CDR3 spans 13 residues, from the cysteine through the phenylalanine. Left in the record is the CDR3 DNA by itself, 39 bases read in frame from the first base. Trimming at the junction amounts to 7 bases on V and 4 bases on J, and the germline ends lie 13 bases apart. In this chain, TRBV12-3 or TRBV12-4 is recombined with TRBJ1-2, with no D gene named confidently. The TCR originated in a child less than two years old who had a stem cell transplant for acute myeloid leukemia, so the T cells may come from the graft donor. The sample here was peripheral blood, taken 60 days after TCRalphabeta/CD19-depleted stem cell transplant. The CDR3 amino acid sequence is: CASTLGSTYGYTF. The sequence in DNA is TGTGCCAGCACCCTCGGAAGTACCTATGGCTACACCTTC.